This is a list of T cell receptor beta chains from one sample in a study of OX40 agonist ivuxolimab in advanced cancers. Here immunoSEQ multiplex PCR was the method, and the copy in TCRdb shows in-frame clones only, minus some. The sample holds about 78,000 clones, approximately 90% seen once. Sequences were derived from CD4+ or CD8+ T cells sorted from blood, sampled in a trial of the OX40 agonist ivuxolimab. The receptors derive from an adult with an advanced solid tumor such as melanoma, head and neck, liver or kidney cancer. The CDR3 runs from the conserved cysteine through the conserved F or W. The D gene is left open where the match is weak. A clone size is listed for some rows: how often the clone was seen (once, few, many), or a class if it is expanded.

size	V	J	D	CDR3	DNA
.	TRBV19	TRBJ2-1	TRBD2	CASHSGRINEQFF	TGTGCCAGCCATAGCGGGAGGATCAATGAGCAGTTCTTC
.	TRBV19	TRBJ2-1	.	CASSIRRRQVSSYNEQFF	TGTGCCAGTAGTATACGAAGACGACAGGTCTCATCCTACAATGAGCAGTTCTTC
.	TRBV5-1	TRBJ2-5	TRBD2	CASTTSGVQETQYF	TGCGCCAGCACGACTAGCGGGGTCCAAGAGACCCAGTACTTC
once	TRBV6-5	TRBJ1-2	.	CASSYSKGLGNYGYTF	TGTGCCAGCAGTTACTCGAAGGGGCTAGGGAACTATGGCTACACCTTC
.	TRBV7-6	TRBJ2-7	TRBD2	CASSSNRGGFSYEQYF	TGTGCCAGCAGCTCGAACCGGGGGGGGTTCTCCTACGAGCAGTACTTC
.	TRBV18	TRBJ2-1	TRBD2	CASWLAENNEQFF	TGTGCCAGCTGGCTAGCGGAAAACAATGAGCAGTTCTTC
once	TRBV14	TRBJ1-4	TRBD1	CASSQATGTVNEKLFF	TGTGCCAGCAGCCAAGCCACCGGGACAGTCAATGAAAAACTGTTTTTT
.	TRBV5-1	TRBJ2-3	TRBD2	CASSRGTSGGTDTQYF	TGCGCCAGCAGCCGGGGGACTAGCGGGGGCACAGATACGCAGTATTTT
.	TRBV7-2	TRBJ2-2	.	CASSFLDPGGELFF	TGTGCCAGCAGCTTCCTGGACCCAGGAGGGGAGCTGTTTTTT
.	TRBV27	TRBJ1-2	.	CASSPLGGARGYTF	TGTGCCAGCAGTCCTCTCGGGGGGGCGCGTGGCTACACCTTC
.	TRBV5-1	TRBJ1-5	.	CASSSGEGNQPQHF	TGCGCCAGCAGCTCCGGGGAGGGCAATCAGCCCCAGCATTTT
.	TRBV29-1	TRBJ2-1	.	CSVDAAGVGNEQFF	TGCAGCGTTGATGCGGCCGGGGTGGGGAATGAGCAGTTCTTC
.	TRBV2	TRBJ1-6	TRBD1	CASRLYGQGPPLHF	TGTGCCAGCAGACTCTACGGACAGGGGCCACCCCTCCACTTT
.	TRBV18	TRBJ1-1	.	CATSPGRMNTEAFF	TGTGCCACCTCCCCGGGCAGAATGAACACTGAAGCTTTCTTT
.	TRBV5-4	TRBJ2-5	.	CASSLEKSAGYF	TGTGCCAGCAGCTTGGAAAAATCAGCCGGGTACTTC
once	TRBV5-1	TRBJ1-5	.	CASSLTVDQPQHF	TGCGCCAGCAGCTTGACCGTCGATCAGCCCCAGCATTTT
.	TRBV11-2	TRBJ2-2	.	CASSSARTGELFF	TGTGCCAGCAGCTCCGCTCGGACCGGGGAGCTGTTTTTT
once	TRBV11-3	TRBJ2-3	.	CASSPGGPTDTQYF	TGTGCCAGCAGCCCCGGGGGGCCAACAGATACGCAGTATTTT
.	TRBV7-9	TRBJ1-1	.	CASSIRPKTGAEAFF	TGTGCCAGCAGCATCAGACCCAAAACGGGCGCTGAAGCTTTCTTT
.	TRBV15	TRBJ2-1	.	CATSSQLGVNEQFF	TGTGCCACCAGCAGCCAACTGGGGGTGAATGAGCAGTTCTTC
.	TRBV19	TRBJ1-4	TRBD1	CASSPDRGPREKLFF	TGTGCCAGTAGTCCCGACAGGGGTCCAAGGGAAAAACTGTTTTTT
.	TRBV19	TRBJ1-5	.	CASSIEPLYSNQPQHF	TGTGCCAGTAGTATAGAACCCCTTTATAGCAATCAGCCCCAGCATTTT
.	TRBV14	TRBJ1-1	.	CASSPYLGVVGAEAFF	TGTGCCAGCAGCCCTTACTTGGGGGTGGTAGGAGCTGAAGCTTTCTTT
.	TRBV6-1	TRBJ1-2	.	CASSEAMGSYGYTF	TGTGCCAGCAGTGAAGCGATGGGGTCCTATGGCTACACCTTC
.	TRBV20-1	TRBJ2-5	.	CSATSVETQYF	TGCAGTGCTACTAGCGTGGAGACCCAGTACTTC
.	TRBV5-4	TRBJ2-5	TRBD2	CASSSTGTSETQYF	TGTGCCAGCAGCTCGACCGGGACTAGTGAGACCCAGTACTTC
.	TRBV5-1	TRBJ1-2	.	CASSMTGSYGYTF	TGCGCCAGCAGCATGACAGGCTCCTATGGCTACACCTTC
.	TRBV5-1	TRBJ1-2	TRBD1	CASSLEGQGASYGYTF	TGCGCCAGCAGCCTTGAGGGACAGGGGGCCAGCTATGGCTACACCTTC